The 4 T cell receptor beta chains below come from one sample, sequenced in a study of blood T cell repertoires in COVID-19. Repertoires were generated with immunoSEQ multiplex PCR, while TCRdb's copy carries only in-frame clones and drops some. Of approximately 230,000 clones listed, less than 90% were seen once; the top ten hold less than 20%. Sequencing was done on a sample of peripheral blood. These receptors all stem from a man aged 30-40 years with active or convalescent COVID-19.

This clone was detected once. The gene calls are TRBV7-8 and TRBJ1-2, with 7 bases aligning to TRBD1. Looked up from germline, CDR1 is SGHVS and CDR2 is FQNEAQ. CDR3 size: 14 residues. The CDR3 loop is CAQGIALLNYGYTF. In DNA form, the CDR3 reads TGTGCACAGGGGATAGCCTTACTTAACTATGGCTACACCTTC. The complete variable domain, with remaining parts taken from reference TRBV7-8 and TRBJ1-2, reads GAGVSQSPRYKVAKRGQDVALRCDPISGHVSLFWYQQALGQGPEFLTYFQNEAQLDKSGLPSDRFFAERPEGSVSTLKIQRTQQEDSAVYLCAQGIALLNYGYTFGSGTRLTVV.

This chain links TRBV11-2 with TRBJ2-7; 7 bases are a match to TRBD2. Germline V gene lookup returns CDR1 SGHAT and CDR2 FQNNGV. V lost 2 bases and J lost 5; bases outside the gene matches: 12. The CDR3 spans 16 residues. The CDR3 loop reads CASSLPPGGRVNEQYF. The CDR3 nucleotides are TGTGCCAGCAGCTTACCACCCGGGGGGAGAGTTAACGAGCAGTACTTC.

The gene calls are TRBV6-5 and TRBJ1-1; no definite D call. V was clipped by 8 bases and J by 0 bases, with 10 bases between them. Germline-derived CDR1 and CDR2 are MNHEY and SVGAGI. The CDR3 has 13 residues. This chain's CDR3 is CASCYRMNTEAFF. CDR3 nucleotides: TGTGCCAGCTGCTACAGAATGAACACTGAAGCTTTCTTT.

In its sample, this clone was seen a few times. The chain combines TRBV5-6 with TRBJ2-3; D possibly corresponds to TRBD1 (5 bases). The length of the CDR3 is 17 residues. Germline lookup yields CDR1 SGHDT and CDR2 YYEEEE. V gave up 2 bases and J gave up 1 base, with 17 bases separating them. CDR3 nucleotides: TGTGCCAGCAGCTTTTTAGTGATAGGGGCTGGCACAGATACGCAGTATTTT. The encoded protein is CASSFLVIGAGTDTQYF.